This TCR beta chain was recorded in a study of T cells after yellow fever vaccination. Study as a whole: The authors prepared low-cell-number fractions using SMART-Seq v4 Ultra Low Input.

This clonotype turned up a few times. The antigen is undetermined. General study points: Once the booster was given, most primary-vaccination clones reappeared, at 95% to 97% for CD4 and more than 85% for CD8. Abundant clonotypes from the bulk population could contaminate FACS-sorted repertoires.

TCRdb processed the 5' RACE reads anew with MiXCR; each CDR3 protein has one entry. The sample has around 610,000 distinct CDR3 sequences, less than 15% seen once. The CDR3 consists of 15 residues. Trimming removed 4 bases at V and 2 bases at J, with 13 bases between. Germline V gives CDR1 LNHNV, CDR2 YYDKDF (reference sequence). The clonotype was recovered from a man aged 25-45 years who received the YFV17D yellow fever vaccine. J is TRBJ2-3 and V is TRBV15; tentatively, D is TRBD2 (6 bases). The sequencing here drew on PBMCs, taken on the day of the yellow fever booster vaccination. The CDR3: CATSTGLVNTDTQYF. DNA for the CDR3: TGTGCCACCAGCACGGGACTCGTTAACACAGATACGCAGTATTTT.